This T cell receptor beta chain was recovered during a study of cytomegalovirus exposure and HLA in healthy donors. The ends lost 4 bases at V and 4 bases at J; junction bases unmatched: 3. This CDR3 has 13 amino acids. Germline assignment: CDR1 SNHLY and CDR2 FYNNEI. Primers included in the PCR were 60 Vbeta and 13 Jbeta primers. TCRdb's copy holds only in-frame clones and misses some; the assay was immunoSEQ multiplex PCR. The data show about 150,000 clones, roughly 82% seen once. The V call is TRBV2, the J call TRBJ1-1; 7 bases fit TRBD1. Sequencing was performed on PBMCs. The receptor was derived from a man in his fifties or sixties in good health and CMV-seropositive. CDR3: CASSGQGGTEAFF. CDR3 bases: TGTGCCAGCAGTGGACAGGGAGGCACTGAAGCTTTCTTT. Drawing the rest from reference TRBV2 and TRBJ1-1, the complete variable domain is EPEVTQTPSHQVTQMGQEVILRCVPISNHLYFYWYRQILGQKVEFLVSFYNNEISEKSEIFDDQFSVERPDGSNFTLKIRSTKLEDSAMYFCASSGQGGTEAFFGQGTRLTVV.